The T cell receptor (beta chain) described here comes from a study of cytomegalovirus exposure and HLA in healthy donors. Study summary: In an earlier analysis, 117 million unique TCR beta sequences were found from 150 million to 200 million T cells. Study-level points and caveats: A further, later analysis showed that HLA-associated TCR beta chains (compared with equally common others) were more clonally expanded. Researchers counted roughly 150 TCR beta chains as cytomegalovirus-associated. The dataset shows that most TCR sequences were rare, while some public TCRs occurred in many donors.

V shed 6 bases, J shed 0 bases, and the junction held 6 bases outside the gene matches. The CDR3 is 15 residues long. CDR1 and CDR2 from the germline V gene are SEHNR and FQNEAQ (reference sequence). The PCR was carried out with 60 Vbeta primers and 13 Jbeta primers. The assay was immunoSEQ multiplex PCR, and TCRdb's table has in-frame clones only and misses some. The table includes approximately 140,000 clones, 79% detected once. A note on this clone: What it binds is unknown.

Sequenced sample: PBMCs. The rearrangement joins TRBV7-9 to TRBJ2-5; 8 bases are shared with TRBD2. This clonotype was obtained from a woman in her 40s in good health and CMV-seropositive. The CDR3 coding sequence is TGTGCCAGCAGTATACTAGCGGTGTACCAAGAGACCCAGTACTTC. Its translation is CASSILAVYQETQYF.